The T cell receptor beta chain under discussion was sequenced for a study of human T cells and chemical hapten exposure. As for the study in general: Each week of the approximately 23-week study, patients had diphenylcyclopropenone applied to the scalp. Notes on the study in general: As patch test score rose, PT1 expanded TCR counts tended to rise as well. TCRs above 1 in 1000 frequency stayed constant with DPC sensitization.

The time point denotes: patch test 3, about 24 weeks after DPC sensitization. Treatment defined: therapeutic diphenylcyclopropenone sensitization with weekly scalp DPC. In this sample, this clonotype turned up a few times. The antigen remains undetermined. The CDR3 length is 16 residues. V lost 3 bases and J lost 8; bases outside the gene matches: 9. CDR1 SGDLS and CDR2 YYNGEE come from the germline V gene. Using its own MiXCR run on the RACE reads, TCRdb lists one record per CDR3 protein. This sample yields roughly 97,000 distinct CDR3 sequences, of which less than 35% are seen a single time; about a tenth belongs to the top ten.

This rearrangement joins TRBV9 to TRBJ2-1, with 12 nucleotides matching TRBD2. The specimen was whole blood, collected in connection with sensitization to the hapten diphenylcyclopropenone (DPC). This TCR was recovered from a man aged 35 to 55 with alopecia areata. Some clones in this sample may be carry-over from other donors' samples. DNA for the CDR3: TGTGCCAGCAGCGATGAACTAGCGGGAGGACGGTATGAGCAGTTCTTC. It yields the protein CASSDELAGGRYEQFF.